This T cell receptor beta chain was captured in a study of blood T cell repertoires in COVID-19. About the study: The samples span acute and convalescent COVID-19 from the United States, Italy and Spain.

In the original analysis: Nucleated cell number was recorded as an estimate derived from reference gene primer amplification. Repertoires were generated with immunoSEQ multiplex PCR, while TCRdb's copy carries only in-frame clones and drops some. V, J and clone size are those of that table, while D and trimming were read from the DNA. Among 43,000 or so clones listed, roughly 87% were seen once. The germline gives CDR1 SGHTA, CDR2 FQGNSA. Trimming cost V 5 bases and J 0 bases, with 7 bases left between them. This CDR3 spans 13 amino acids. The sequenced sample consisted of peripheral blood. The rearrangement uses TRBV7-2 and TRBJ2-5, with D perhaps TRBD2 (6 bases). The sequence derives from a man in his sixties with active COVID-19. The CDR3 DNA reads TGTGCCAGCAGCCGGGGGTACCAAGAGACCCAGTACTTC. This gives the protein CASSRGYQETQYF. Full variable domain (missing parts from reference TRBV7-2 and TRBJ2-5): GAGVSQSPSNKVTEKGKDVELRCDPISGHTALYWYRQSLGQGLEFLIYFQGNSAPDKSGLPSDRFSAERTGGSVSTLTIQRTQQEDSAVYLCASSRGYQETQYFGPGTRLLVL.